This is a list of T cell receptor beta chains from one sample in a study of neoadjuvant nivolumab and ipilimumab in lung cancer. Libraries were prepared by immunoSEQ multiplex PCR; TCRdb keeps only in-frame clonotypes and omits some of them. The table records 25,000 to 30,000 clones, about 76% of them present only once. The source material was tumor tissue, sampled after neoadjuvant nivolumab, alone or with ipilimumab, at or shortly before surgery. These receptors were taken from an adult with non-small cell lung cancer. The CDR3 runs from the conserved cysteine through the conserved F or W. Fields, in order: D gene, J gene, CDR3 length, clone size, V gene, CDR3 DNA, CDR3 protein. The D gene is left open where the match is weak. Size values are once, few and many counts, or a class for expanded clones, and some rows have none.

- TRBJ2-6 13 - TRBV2 TGTGCCAGCAGTGAAAAGGGGGCCAACGTCCTGACTTTC CASSEKGANVLTF
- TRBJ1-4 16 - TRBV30 TGTGCCTGGAGTCTTCCTCGACCGCAAACTAATGAAAAACTGTTTTTT CAWSLPRPQTNEKLFF
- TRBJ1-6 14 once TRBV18 TGTGCCAGCTCACCAGTGGGGCTGAATTCACCCCTCCACTTT CASSPVGLNSPLHF
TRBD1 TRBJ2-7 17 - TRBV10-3 TGTGCCATCAGTGAGTCGAAAGGGGGCTCCTTTACCCACGAGCAGTACTTC CAISESKGGSFTHEQYF
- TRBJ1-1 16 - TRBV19 TGTGCCAGTAGTATCCCCGCAGGGAGTCCCTCCACTGAAGCTTTCTTT CASSIPAGSPSTEAFF
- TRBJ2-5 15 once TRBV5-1 TGCGCCAGCAGCCCCGGACTTAGGGAAGAAGAGACCCAGTACTTC CASSPGLREEETQYF
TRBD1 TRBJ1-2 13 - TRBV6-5 TGTGCCAGCAGACCCGACAGGGGGCTTGGCTACACCTTC CASRPDRGLGYTF
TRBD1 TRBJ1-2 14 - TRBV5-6 TGTGCCAGCAGCCGACACGGGACAGCCTATGGCTACACCTTC CASSRHGTAYGYTF
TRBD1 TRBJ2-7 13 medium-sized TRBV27 TGTGCCAGCAGGGGGACAGGGGGCTACGAGCAGTACTTC CASRGTGGYEQYF
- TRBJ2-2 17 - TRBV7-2 TGTGCCAGCAGCTTAGCGCCGGTCGGGGGAGGACCCGGGGAGCTGTTTTTT CASSLAPVGGGPGELFF
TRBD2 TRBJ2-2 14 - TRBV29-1 TGCAGCGTTGTGCGGGGGGGAGAAACCGGGGAGCTGTTTTTT CSVVRGGETGELFF